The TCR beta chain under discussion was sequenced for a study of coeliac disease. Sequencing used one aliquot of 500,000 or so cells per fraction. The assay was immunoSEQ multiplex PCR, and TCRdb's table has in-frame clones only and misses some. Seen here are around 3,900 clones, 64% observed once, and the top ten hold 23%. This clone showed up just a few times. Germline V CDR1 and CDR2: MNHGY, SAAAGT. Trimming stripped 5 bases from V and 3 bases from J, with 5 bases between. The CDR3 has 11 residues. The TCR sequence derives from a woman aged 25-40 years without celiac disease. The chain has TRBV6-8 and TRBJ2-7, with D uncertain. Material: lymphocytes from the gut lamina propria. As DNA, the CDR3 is TGTGCCAGCAGTGTCGTCTACGAGCAGTACTTC. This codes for CASSVVYEQYF.